Listed here are 17 T cell receptor beta chains from one sample, sequenced in a study of molecular identifiers for immune sequencing clone quantification. A single record per CDR3 protein comes from TCRdb applying MiXCR to the PCR reads. The data contain under 600,000 distinct CDR3 sequences, roughly 26% of them seen just once; the ten biggest clones take up just over 0.75%. The material sequenced was naive CD8+ T cells from blood, with Jurkat cell RNA spiked in. The subset denotes: FACS-sorted CD8+CD4-CCR7+CD45RA+ naive T cells. These receptors originate from a human donor in good health. Some libraries in this study had Jurkat cell RNA spiked in.

This chain connects TRBV4-3 to TRBJ2-7; D is unresolved. The ends were cut back, 0 bases at V and 3 bases at J, with 12 bases in the middle. This CDR3 region has 15 residues. CDR1 LGHNA and CDR2 YSLEER come from the germline V gene. The CDR3 loop is CASSQDYGVLYEQYF. The CDR3 nucleotides read TGCGCCAGCAGCCAAGATTATGGGGTCCTCTACGAGCAGTACTTC.

J is TRBJ2-1 and V is TRBV20-1, with D maybe TRBD1 (6 bases). Germline assignment: CDR1 DFQATT and CDR2 SNEGSKA (reference sequence). The CDR3 totals 14 residues. The ends were cut back, 5 bases at V and 0 bases at J, with 11 bases in the middle. In nucleotides, the CDR3 is TGCAGTGCTCTGGGGGCGAGCTCCTACAATGAGCAGTTCTTC. Its translation is CSALGASSYNEQFF.

This clonotype appeared many times. This rearrangement joins TRBV28 to TRBJ1-5; no clear D. The CDR3 has 14 residues. Deletions cut 3 bases from V and 0 bases from J, with 6 bases between. From germline, CDR1 is MDHEN and CDR2 SYDVKM. CDR3 DNA: TGTGCCAGCAGTTTCGAATATAGCAATCAGCCCCAGCATTTT. Its protein product is CASSFEYSNQPQHF.

This clonotype was recorded many times. The chain carries TRBV7-2 and TRBJ2-7; TRBD2 matches 12 bases. This CDR3 region has 16 residues. Germline trimming cut 6 bases from V and 3 bases from J; bases unmatched to any gene: 9. Germline V gene lookup returns CDR1 SGHTA and CDR2 FQGNSA. The CDR3 spells CASSSPGLAGHYEQYF. The CDR3 DNA follows: TGTGCCAGCAGTTCCCCCGGACTAGCGGGGCACTACGAGCAGTACTTC.

This clonotype was seen only a few times. V gene TRBV7-9 combines with J gene TRBJ1-5, with TRBD1 matching 12 bases. Germline CDR1 and CDR2: SEHNR and FQNEAQ (reference sequence). The CDR3 sequence is 16 residues long. J was trimmed by 5 bases and V by 8 bases; bases with no gene match: 10. CDR3 in amino acids: CASGLGTGGYYQPQHF. Written as DNA, the CDR3 is TGTGCCAGCGGCCTTGGGACAGGGGGCTATTATCAGCCCCAGCATTTT.

This clonotype was counted ten times or more. The chain is built from TRBV7-9 and TRBJ2-7; D not certain. This CDR3 is built from 11 residues. Per germline, CDR1 SEHNR and CDR2 FQNEAQ (reference sequence). The V gene lost 5 bases and the J gene lost 4 bases, with 6 bases spanning the gap. CDR3 loop: CASSREYEQYF. The CDR3 nucleotides read TGTGCCAGCAGCCGAGAATACGAGCAGTACTTC.

This clonotype was counted only a few times. The CDR3 DNA sequence: TGTGCCAGCAGCTTAAGCAGCGTCACCTATGGCTACACCTTC. As protein: CASSLSSVTYGYTF. V usage is TRBV7-9 and J usage is TRBJ1-2; D ambiguous. The germline CDR1 and CDR2 sequences are SEHNR and FQNEAQ (reference sequence). The CDR3 has 14 amino acids. Trimming took off 2 bases at V and 4 bases at J, with 11 bases between the two ends.

This clonotype was seen a few times. The chain links TRBV3-1 to TRBJ2-5; 7 bases align to TRBD2. The CDR3 loop spans 16 amino acids. Germline CDR1 LGHDT, CDR2 YNNKEL (reference sequence). The trim removed 4 bases at V and 7 bases at J, leaving 15 bases unmatched. The CDR3, as DNA: TGTGCCAGCAGCCCCGGGACTAAACCATTTACAGGGACCCAGTACTTC. It yields the protein CASSPGTKPFTGTQYF.

This clonotype was detected many times. This chain links TRBV7-9 with TRBJ1-2; D unresolved. Per germline, CDR1 SEHNR and CDR2 FQNEAQ (reference sequence). The CDR3 loop spans 13 amino acids. Trimming removed 2 bases from V and 1 base from J, with 5 bases in between. The CDR3 loop reads CASSLYDNYGYTF. Here the CDR3 DNA reads TGTGCCAGCAGCTTATATGATAACTATGGCTACACCTTC.

This rearrangement joins TRBV27 to TRBJ1-5; the D gene is possibly TRBD1 (6 bases). This CDR3 has 16 residues. Germline CDR1 is MNHEY and CDR2 is SMNVEV (reference sequence). CDR3 sequence: CASSGGLPGAGQPQHF. The DNA of the CDR3 is TGTGCAAGCTCCGGGGGGCTCCCGGGGGCAGGACAGCCCCAGCATTTT.

This clonotype turned up a few times. The chain links TRBV2 to TRBJ1-5; possible D gene TRBD1, 5 bases. The V and J ends lost 4 bases and 2 bases respectively, with 24 bases between them. CDR3 length equals 19 residues. Germline V lookup: CDR1 SNHLY, CDR2 FYNNEI. DNA of the CDR3: TGTGCCAGCAGTGTACAGGCATTCCTGGGTCGAGGTGGCAATCAGCCCCAGCATTTT. This sequence encodes CASSVQAFLGRGGNQPQHF.

Concerning this clonotype: This may be a read error: a much more frequent sequence differs by one nucleotide. This chain links TRBV7-6 with TRBJ1-4; 10 nucleotides align to TRBD1. Germline CDR1 reads SGHVS; CDR2 reads FNYEAQ. This CDR3 is built from 18 residues. CDR3 DNA: TGTGCCAGCAGCTCCGGAGGAGGGACAGGGGCGGCTAATGAAAAACTGGTTTTT. Translated, it gives CASSSGGGTGAANEKLVF.

This clonotype came up a few times. V is TRBV5-6 and J is TRBJ1-2; perhaps TRBD1 as D (5 bases). The CDR3 spans 13 residues. Deletions cut 4 bases from V and 4 bases from J, with 11 bases between. Germline CDR1 and CDR2: SGHDT and YYEEEE. The chain's CDR3 is CASSGDRIYGYTF. CDR3 in DNA: TGTGCCAGCAGCGGAGACAGAATCTATGGCTACACCTTC.

This clonotype was recorded a few times. The rearrangement uses TRBV2 and TRBJ1-2; D unclear. CDR1 is SNHLY, CDR2 FYNNEI, per germline. Trimming cost V 5 bases and J 4 bases, with 8 bases left between them. This CDR3 spans 12 amino acids. The CDR3 DNA is TGTGCCAGCAGTCACCGCGTCTATGGCTACACCTTC. Protein sequence: CASSHRVYGYTF.

As to this clonotype: With a much larger clone just one base away, this may be a read error. The chain couples TRBV6-2 or TRBV6-3 to TRBJ2-7; D is possibly TRBD1 (6 bases). The length of the CDR3 is 14 residues. Trimming stripped 8 bases from V and 0 bases from J, with 14 bases between. Germline V gene lookup returns CDR1 MNHEY and CDR2 SVGEGT. This CDR3 is CASGRQESSYEQYF. The CDR3 coding sequence is TGTGCCAGCGGCAGACAGGAGAGCTCCTACGAGCAGTACTTC.

This clonotype was recorded only once. The CDR3 carries no conserved terminal phenylalanine or tryptophan, so it likely arises from a read error. The CDR3 loop reads CASIQGLNRENGYTY. CDR3 in DNA: TGTGCCAGCATTCAAGGATTAAACAGGGAGAATGGCTACACCTAC. V and J are TRBV12-3 or TRBV12-4 and TRBJ1-2, with a tentative D call TRBD1 (6 bases). V was shortened by 7 bases and J by 6 bases, with 21 bases between the two germline ends. The CDR3 consists of 15 residues.

At least ten counts were recorded for this clonotype. The rearrangement uses TRBV6-1 and TRBJ2-7; D is unclear. With 11 bases removed from V and 0 bases from J, the gap between germline ends came to 14 bases. CDR3 length equals 13 residues. Germline values: CDR1 MNHNS, CDR2 SASEGT. CDR3 in amino acids: CAARPGDSYEQYF. CDR3 coding DNA: TGTGCCGCTCGGCCCGGTGACTCCTACGAGCAGTACTTC.